Each of the 10 T cell receptor beta chains below was sequenced from the same sample in a study of blood T cell repertoires in COVID-19. The method was immunoSEQ multiplex PCR; TCRdb's version includes in-frame clones alone and lacks a portion of them. The repertoire holds about 210,000 clones, with 80% to 90% as singletons. Sequenced sample: peripheral blood. The receptors originated from a man between 18 and 35 years old with active or convalescent COVID-19.

This rearrangement joins TRBV5-1 to TRBJ2-3; 7 bases are shared with TRBD1. V was pared by 4 bases and J by 3 bases, with 11 bases of the junction left unmatched. The CDR3 contains 16 residues. CDR1 is SGHRS and CDR2 is YFSETQ in the germline V gene. The CDR3: CASSAFQGVATDTQYF. CDR3 coding DNA: TGCGCCAGCAGCGCGTTTCAGGGGGTCGCGACAGATACGCAGTATTTT.

V usage is TRBV15 and J usage is TRBJ1-5; 7 positions match TRBD1. V shed 0 bases, J shed 0 bases, and the junction held 5 bases outside the gene matches. CDR3 length: 17 amino acids. The germline V gene encodes CDR1 LNHNV and CDR2 YYDKDF (reference sequence). CDR3 DNA sequence: TGTGCCACCAGCAGAGATAGGGGACAGAATAGCAATCAGCCCCAGCATTTT. Encoded protein: CATSRDRGQNSNQPQHF.

This chain joins TRBV30 and TRBJ2-1; 10 bases map to TRBD2. The trim removed 0 bases at V and 9 bases at J, leaving 8 bases unmatched. The CDR3 contains 15 residues. Germline CDR1 and CDR2: GTSNPN and SVGIG (reference sequence). DNA for the CDR3: TGTGCCTGGAGTGTAGGTCTAGCGGGAGTGGGTGAGCAGTTCTTC. Its translation: CAWSVGLAGVGEQFF.

The chain has TRBV6-4 and TRBJ2-7; maybe TRBD2 (5 bases). Trimming stripped 3 bases from V and 7 bases from J, with 22 bases between. CDR1 MRHNA and CDR2 SNTAGT come from the germline V gene. The CDR3 is made up of 16 amino acids. The DNA of the CDR3 is TGTGCCAGCAGTGATAATCCGGGATCGGAACCCGGGGAGCAGTACTTC. The encoded protein is CASSDNPGSEPGEQYF.

The V gene is TRBV10-3, the J gene TRBJ2-5, with 9 bases matching TRBD2. J was trimmed by 2 bases and V by 4 bases; bases with no gene match: 2. The CDR3 contains 14 residues. Per germline, CDR1 ENHRY and CDR2 SYGVKD. DNA for the CDR3: TGTGCCATCAGTGTTGCGGGAGGGCAAGAGACCCAGTACTTC. Translating gives CAISVAGGQETQYF.

This clone was counted only a few times. V and J are TRBV7-8 and TRBJ1-5; the D gene is possibly TRBD1 (6 bases). Looked up from germline, CDR1 is SGHVS and CDR2 is FQNEAQ. The CDR3 spans 15 residues. Trimming took off 5 bases at V and 3 bases at J, with 14 bases between the two ends. The CDR3 bases are TGTGCCAGCAGCCGAGACAGGCTATCCAATCAGCCCCAGCATTTT. Its protein product is CASSRDRLSNQPQHF.

V and J are TRBV28 and TRBJ2-5, with D possibly TRBD2 on 6 matching bases. V gave up 6 bases and J gave up 4 bases, with 21 bases separating them. CDR3 length: 16 residues. Germline V gene data show CDR1 as MDHEN and CDR2 as SYDVKM. The CDR3 nucleotides read TGTGCCAGCAGCTCCCCGCGGGGAGTGGGTCTAGAGACCCAGTACTTC. It specifies CASSSPRGVGLETQYF.

Turning to this clone: The sample has other DNA sequences that encode this CDR3 too. The V call is TRBV7-9, the J call TRBJ1-5; tentative D call: TRBD1 (6 bases). Germline V CDR1 and CDR2: SEHNR, FQNEAQ (reference sequence). CDR3 length: 15 residues. V was clipped by 1 base and J by 2 bases, with 9 bases between them. The chain's CDR3 is CASSLGGGGNQPQHF. The CDR3 DNA reads as TGTGCCAGCAGCTTAGGAGGGGGAGGCAATCAGCCCCAGCATTTT. The entire variable domain, with the rest obtained from reference TRBV7-9 and TRBJ1-5, is as follows: DTGVSQNPRHKITKRGQNVTFRCDPISEHNRLYWYRQTLGQGPEFLTYFQNEAQLEKSRLLSDRFSAERPKGSFSTLEIQRTEQGDSAMYLCASSLGGGGNQPQHFGDGTRLSIL.

This clone has only a few counts. The chain combines TRBV28 with TRBJ1-1; weak D call: TRBD1 (6 bases). Germline assignment: CDR1 MDHEN and CDR2 SYDVKM. This CDR3 contains 14 residues. V was trimmed by 5 bases and J by 4 bases, leaving 14 bases between them. Here the CDR3 DNA reads TGTGCCAGCAGTAGACAGGTTTTAGTCACTGAAGCTTTCTTT. Its translation: CASSRQVLVTEAFF.

This chain links TRBV19 with TRBJ2-1, with 7 bases that match TRBD2. The CDR3 runs 14 residues. Germline loops: CDR1 LNHDA, CDR2 SQIVND (reference sequence). V lost 1 base, J lost 6 bases, and 3 bases stayed unmatched. CDR3 in amino acids: CASSIGGGVNEQFF. CDR3 in DNA: TGTGCCAGTAGTATAGGGGGAGGGGTCAATGAGCAGTTCTTC.